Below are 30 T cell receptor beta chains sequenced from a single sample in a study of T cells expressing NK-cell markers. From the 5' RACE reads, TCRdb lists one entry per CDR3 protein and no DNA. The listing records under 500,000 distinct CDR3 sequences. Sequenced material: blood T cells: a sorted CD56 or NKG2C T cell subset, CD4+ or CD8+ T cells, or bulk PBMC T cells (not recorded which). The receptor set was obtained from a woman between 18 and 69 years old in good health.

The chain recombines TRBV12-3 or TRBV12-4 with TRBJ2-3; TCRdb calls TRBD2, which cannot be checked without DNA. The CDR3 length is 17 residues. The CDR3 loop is CASSFNVAGGPEDTQYF.

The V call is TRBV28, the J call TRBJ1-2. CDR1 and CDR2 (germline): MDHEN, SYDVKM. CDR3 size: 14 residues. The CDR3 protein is CASSSGGGTYGYTF.

CDR3 protein: CAILDRNTGELFF. V gene TRBV6-1 combines with J gene TRBJ2-2; TCRdb proposes TRBD1, but this gene call is untestable without DNA. The length of the CDR3 is 13 residues. CDR1 and CDR2 from the germline V gene are MNHNS and SASEGT.

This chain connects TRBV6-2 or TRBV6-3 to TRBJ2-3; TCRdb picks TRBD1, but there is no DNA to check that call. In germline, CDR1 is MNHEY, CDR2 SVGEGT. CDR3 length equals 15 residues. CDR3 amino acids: CASTSRGQPTDTQYF.

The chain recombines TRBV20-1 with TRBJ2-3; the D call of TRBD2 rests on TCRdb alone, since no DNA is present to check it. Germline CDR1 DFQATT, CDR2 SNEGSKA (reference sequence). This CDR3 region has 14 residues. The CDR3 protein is CSAPRAGRSDTQYF.

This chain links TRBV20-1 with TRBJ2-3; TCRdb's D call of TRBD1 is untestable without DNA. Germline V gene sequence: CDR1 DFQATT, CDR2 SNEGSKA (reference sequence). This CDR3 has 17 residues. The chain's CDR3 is CSAQRGLGRGSTDTQYF.

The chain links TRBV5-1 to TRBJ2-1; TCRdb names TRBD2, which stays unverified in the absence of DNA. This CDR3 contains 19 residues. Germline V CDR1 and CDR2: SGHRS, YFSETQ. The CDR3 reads CASSSGGLAGVVAYNEQFF.

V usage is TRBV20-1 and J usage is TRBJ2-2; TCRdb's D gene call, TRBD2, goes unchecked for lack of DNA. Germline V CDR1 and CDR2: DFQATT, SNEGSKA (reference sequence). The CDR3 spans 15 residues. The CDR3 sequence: CSARRLAGGTGELFF.

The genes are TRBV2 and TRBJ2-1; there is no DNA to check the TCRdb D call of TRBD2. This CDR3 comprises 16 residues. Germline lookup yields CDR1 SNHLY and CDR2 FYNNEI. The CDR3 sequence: CASSEKGASSYNEQFF.

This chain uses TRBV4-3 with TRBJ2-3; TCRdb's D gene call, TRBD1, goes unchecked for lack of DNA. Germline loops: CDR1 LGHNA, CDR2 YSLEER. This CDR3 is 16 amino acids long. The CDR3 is CASSQGGQGAYDTQYF.

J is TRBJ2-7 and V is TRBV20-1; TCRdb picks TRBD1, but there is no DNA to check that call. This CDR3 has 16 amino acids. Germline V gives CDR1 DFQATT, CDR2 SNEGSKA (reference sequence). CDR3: CSASPPLAGVPYEQYF.

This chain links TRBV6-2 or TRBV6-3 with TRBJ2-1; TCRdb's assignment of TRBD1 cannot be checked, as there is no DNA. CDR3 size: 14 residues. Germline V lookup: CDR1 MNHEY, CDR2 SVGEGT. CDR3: CASAPTGLYNEQFF.

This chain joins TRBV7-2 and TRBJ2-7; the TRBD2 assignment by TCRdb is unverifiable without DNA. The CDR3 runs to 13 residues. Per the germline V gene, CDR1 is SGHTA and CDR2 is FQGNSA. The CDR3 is CASSGTNSYEQYF.

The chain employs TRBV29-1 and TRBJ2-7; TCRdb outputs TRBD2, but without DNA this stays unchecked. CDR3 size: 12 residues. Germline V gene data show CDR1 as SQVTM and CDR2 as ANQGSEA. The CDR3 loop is CSVVVGVCEQYF.

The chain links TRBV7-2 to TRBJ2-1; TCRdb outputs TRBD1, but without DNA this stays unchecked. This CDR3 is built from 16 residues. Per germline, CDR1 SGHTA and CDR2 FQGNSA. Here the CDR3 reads CASSSDRDRGGNEQFF.

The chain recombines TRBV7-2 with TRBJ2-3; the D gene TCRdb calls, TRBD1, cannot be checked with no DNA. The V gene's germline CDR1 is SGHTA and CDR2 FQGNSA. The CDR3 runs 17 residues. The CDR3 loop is CASSFLVRRGGTDTQYF. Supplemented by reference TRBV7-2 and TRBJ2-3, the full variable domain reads GAGVSQSPSNKVTEKGKDVELRCDPISGHTALYWYRQSLGQGLEFLIYFQGNSAPDKSGLPSDRFSAERTGGSVSTLTIQRTQQEDSAVYLCASSFLVRRGGTDTQYFGPGTRLTVL.

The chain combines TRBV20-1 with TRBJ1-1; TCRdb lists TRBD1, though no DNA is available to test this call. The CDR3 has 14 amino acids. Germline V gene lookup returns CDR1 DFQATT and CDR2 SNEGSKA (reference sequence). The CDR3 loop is CSASAGALNTEAFF.

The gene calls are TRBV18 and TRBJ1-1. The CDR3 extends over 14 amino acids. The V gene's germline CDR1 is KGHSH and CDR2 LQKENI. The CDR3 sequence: CASSPPERYTEAFF.

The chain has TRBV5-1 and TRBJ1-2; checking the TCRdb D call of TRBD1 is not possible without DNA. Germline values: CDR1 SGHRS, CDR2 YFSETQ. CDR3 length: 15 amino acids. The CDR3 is CASSSGSPGRSGYTF. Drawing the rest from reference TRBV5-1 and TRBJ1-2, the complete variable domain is KAGVTQTPRYLIKTRGQQVTLSCSPISGHRSVSWYQQTPGQGLQFLFEYFSETQRNKGNFPGRFSGRQFSNSRSEMNVSTLELGDSALYLCASSSGSPGRSGYTFGSGTRLTVV.

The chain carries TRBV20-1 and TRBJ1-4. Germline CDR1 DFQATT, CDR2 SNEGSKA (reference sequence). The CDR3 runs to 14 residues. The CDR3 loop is CSASRPESNEKLFF.

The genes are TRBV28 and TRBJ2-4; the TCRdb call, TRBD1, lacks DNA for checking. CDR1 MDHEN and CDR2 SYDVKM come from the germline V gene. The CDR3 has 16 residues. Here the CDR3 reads CASSRTPGGAKNIQYF.

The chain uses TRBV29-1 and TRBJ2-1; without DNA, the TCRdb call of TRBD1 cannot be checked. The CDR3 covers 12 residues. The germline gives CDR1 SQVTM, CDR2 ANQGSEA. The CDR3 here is CSVDPGYNEQFF.

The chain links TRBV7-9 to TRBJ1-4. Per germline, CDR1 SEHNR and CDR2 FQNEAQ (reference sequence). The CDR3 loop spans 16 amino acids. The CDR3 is CASSWGLGTDNEKLFF.

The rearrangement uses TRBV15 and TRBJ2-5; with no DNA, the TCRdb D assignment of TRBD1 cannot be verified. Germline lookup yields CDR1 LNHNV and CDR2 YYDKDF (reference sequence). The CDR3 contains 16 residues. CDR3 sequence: CATSRAARGGRKTQYF. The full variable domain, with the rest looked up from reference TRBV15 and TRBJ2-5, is DAMVIQNPRYQVTQFGKPVTLSCSQTLNHNVMYWYQQKSSQAPKLLFHYYDKDFNNEADTPDNFQSRRPNTSFCFLDIRSPGLGDTAMYLCATSRAARGGRKTQYFGPGTRLLVL.

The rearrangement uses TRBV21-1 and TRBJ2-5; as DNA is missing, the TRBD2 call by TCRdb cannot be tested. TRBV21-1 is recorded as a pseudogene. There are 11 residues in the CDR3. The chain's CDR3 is CASESGETQYF.

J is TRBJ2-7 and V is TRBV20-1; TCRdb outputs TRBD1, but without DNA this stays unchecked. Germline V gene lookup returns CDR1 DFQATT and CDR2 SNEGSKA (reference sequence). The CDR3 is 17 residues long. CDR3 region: CSARDRLSVHISYEQYF.

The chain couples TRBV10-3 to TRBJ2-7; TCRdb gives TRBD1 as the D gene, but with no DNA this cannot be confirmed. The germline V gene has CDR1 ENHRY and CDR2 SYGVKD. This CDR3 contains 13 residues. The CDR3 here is CATTRDSSYEQYF.

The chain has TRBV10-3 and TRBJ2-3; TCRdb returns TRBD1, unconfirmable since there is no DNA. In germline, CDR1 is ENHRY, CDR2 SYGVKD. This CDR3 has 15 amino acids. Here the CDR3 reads CAISDPGGSTDTQYF.

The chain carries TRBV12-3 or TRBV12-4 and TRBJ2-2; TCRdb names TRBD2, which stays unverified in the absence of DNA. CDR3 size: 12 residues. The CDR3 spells CASIRRTGELFF.

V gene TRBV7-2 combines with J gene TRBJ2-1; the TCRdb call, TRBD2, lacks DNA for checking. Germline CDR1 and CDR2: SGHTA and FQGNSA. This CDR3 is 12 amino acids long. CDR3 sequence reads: CASSPLAYEQFF.